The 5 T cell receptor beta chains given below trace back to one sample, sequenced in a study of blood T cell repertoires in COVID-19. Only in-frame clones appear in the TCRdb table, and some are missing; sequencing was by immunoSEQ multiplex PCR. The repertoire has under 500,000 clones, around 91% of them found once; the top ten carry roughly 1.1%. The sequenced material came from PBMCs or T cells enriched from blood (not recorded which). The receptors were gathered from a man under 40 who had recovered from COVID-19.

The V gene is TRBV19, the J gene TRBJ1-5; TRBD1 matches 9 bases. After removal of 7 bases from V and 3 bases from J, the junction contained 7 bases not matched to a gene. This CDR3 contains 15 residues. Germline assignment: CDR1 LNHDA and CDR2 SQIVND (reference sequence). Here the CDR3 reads CASNLHRGLNQPQHF. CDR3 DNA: TGTGCCAGTAACCTACACAGGGGGCTCAATCAGCCCCAGCATTTT.

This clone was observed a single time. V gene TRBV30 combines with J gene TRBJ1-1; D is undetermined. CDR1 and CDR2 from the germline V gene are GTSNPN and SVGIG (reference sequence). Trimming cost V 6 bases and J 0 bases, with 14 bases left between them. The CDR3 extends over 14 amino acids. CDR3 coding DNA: TGTGCCTGTAACAGACAACTCATGAACACTGAAGCTTTCTTT. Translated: CACNRQLMNTEAFF.

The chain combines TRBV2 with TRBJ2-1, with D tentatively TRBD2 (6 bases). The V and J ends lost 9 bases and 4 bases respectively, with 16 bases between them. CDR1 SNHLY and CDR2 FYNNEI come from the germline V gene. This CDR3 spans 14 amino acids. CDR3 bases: TGTGCCAGGAGCGATAGCGGTAGTTACAATGAGCAGTTCTTC. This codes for CARSDSGSYNEQFF.

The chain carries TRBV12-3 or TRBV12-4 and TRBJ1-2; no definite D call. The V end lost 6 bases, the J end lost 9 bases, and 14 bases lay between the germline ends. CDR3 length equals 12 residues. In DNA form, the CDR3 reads TGTGCCAGCAGCGAGTCCCTCCTGAGCTACACCTTC. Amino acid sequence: CASSESLLSYTF.

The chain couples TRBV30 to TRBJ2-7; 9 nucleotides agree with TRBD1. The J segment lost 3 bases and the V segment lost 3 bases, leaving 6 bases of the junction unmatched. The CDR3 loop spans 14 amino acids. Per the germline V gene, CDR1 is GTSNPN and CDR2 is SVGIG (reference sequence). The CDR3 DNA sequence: TGTGCCTGGAGGACCGGGACAGGGTTCTACGAGCAGTACTTC. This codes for CAWRTGTGFYEQYF.